This TCR beta chain emerged from a study of blood T cell repertoires in COVID-19. Study as a whole: Acute and convalescent COVID-19 samples came from the United States, Italy and Spain. T cells, B-cell-depleted T cells, or PBMCs supplied cDNA or gDNA.

This clone was seen repeatedly, ten times or more. Losses at the gene ends were 2 bases for V and 3 bases for J; bases not matched to a gene: 7. From germline, CDR1 is SGHTA and CDR2 FQGNSA. The CDR3 is made up of 16 amino acids. Original methodology: Counts of nucleated cells, estimated from reference gene primer amplification, were obtained. Clones were sequenced by immunoSEQ multiplex PCR, and TCRdb holds only the in-frame ones, with some missing. That table is the source of V, J and clone size, and D and trimming were worked out from the DNA. This sample has under 250,000 clones, with more than 70% found just once.

The origin of this receptor is a woman aged 50 to 65 with acute or convalescent COVID-19. The genes are TRBV7-2 and TRBJ2-1; TRBD2 matches 7 bases. Sequencing was performed on peripheral blood. The CDR3 nucleotides are TGTGCCAGCAGCTTAACGGCAGCTAGCGGCTACAATGAGCAGTTCTTC. Translating gives CASSLTAASGYNEQFF. Together with reference TRBV7-2 and TRBJ2-1, the CDR3 gives the full variable domain: GAGVSQSPSNKVTEKGKDVELRCDPISGHTALYWYRQSLGQGLEFLIYFQGNSAPDKSGLPSDRFSAERTGGSVSTLTIQRTQQEDSAVYLCASSLTAASGYNEQFFGPGTRLTVL.